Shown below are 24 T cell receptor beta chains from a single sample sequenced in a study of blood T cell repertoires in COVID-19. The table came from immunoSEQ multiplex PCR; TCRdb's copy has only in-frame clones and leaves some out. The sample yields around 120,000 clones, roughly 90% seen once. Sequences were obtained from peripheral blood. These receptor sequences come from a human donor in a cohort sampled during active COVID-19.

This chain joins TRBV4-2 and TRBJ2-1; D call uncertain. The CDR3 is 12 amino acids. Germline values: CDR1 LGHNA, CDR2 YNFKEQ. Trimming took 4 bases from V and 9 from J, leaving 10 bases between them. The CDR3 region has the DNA TGTGCCAGCAGCCCCTCTCGGGTTGAGCAGTTCTTC. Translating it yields CASSPSRVEQFF.

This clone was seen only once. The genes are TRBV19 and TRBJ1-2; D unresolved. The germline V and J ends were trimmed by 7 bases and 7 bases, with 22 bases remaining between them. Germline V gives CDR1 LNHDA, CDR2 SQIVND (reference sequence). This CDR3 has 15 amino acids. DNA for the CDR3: TGTGCCAGTACCACCCCCCCAGGCAGGCTTGGTGGCTACACCTTC. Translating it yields CASTTPPGRLGGYTF.

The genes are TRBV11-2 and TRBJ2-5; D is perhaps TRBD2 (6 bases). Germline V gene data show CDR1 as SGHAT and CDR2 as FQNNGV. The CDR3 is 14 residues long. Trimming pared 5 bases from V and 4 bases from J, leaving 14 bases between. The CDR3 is CASSQDYPRETQYF. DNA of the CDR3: TGTGCCAGCAGCCAGGACTACCCCCGAGAGACCCAGTACTTC.

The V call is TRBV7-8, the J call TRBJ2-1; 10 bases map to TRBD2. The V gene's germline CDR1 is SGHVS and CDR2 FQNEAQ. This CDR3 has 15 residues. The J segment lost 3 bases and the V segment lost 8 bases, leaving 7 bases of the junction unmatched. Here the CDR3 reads CASGTSGTHYNEQFF. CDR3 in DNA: TGTGCCAGCGGTACTAGCGGGACCCACTACAATGAGCAGTTCTTC.

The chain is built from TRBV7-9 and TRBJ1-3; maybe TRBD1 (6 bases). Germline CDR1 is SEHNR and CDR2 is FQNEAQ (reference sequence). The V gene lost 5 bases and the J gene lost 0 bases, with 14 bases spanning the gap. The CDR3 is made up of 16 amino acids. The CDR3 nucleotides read TGTGCCAGCAGCCCCTCCGGACAGTTCTCTGGAAACACCATATATTTT. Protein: CASSPSGQFSGNTIYF.

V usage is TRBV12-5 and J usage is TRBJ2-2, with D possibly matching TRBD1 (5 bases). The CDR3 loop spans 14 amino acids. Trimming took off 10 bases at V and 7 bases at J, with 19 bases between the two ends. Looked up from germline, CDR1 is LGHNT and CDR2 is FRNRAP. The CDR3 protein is CATSMGLKLGELFF. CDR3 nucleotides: TGTGCTACCAGCATGGGGCTTAAACTCGGGGAGCTGTTTTTT.

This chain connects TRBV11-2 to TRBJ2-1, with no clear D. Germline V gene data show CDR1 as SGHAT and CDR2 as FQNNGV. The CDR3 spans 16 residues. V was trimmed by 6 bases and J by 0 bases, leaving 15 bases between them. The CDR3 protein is CASRVGATSSYNEQFF. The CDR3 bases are TGTGCCAGCAGAGTAGGAGCAACGAGCTCCTACAATGAGCAGTTCTTC.

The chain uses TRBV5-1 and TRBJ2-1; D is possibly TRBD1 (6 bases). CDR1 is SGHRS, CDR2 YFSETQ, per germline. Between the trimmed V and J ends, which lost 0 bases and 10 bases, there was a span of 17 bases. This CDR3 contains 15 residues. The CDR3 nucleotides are TGCGCCAGCAGCTTGGAGGGACAAACAACGGGAGAGCAGTTCTTC. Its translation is CASSLEGQTTGEQFF.

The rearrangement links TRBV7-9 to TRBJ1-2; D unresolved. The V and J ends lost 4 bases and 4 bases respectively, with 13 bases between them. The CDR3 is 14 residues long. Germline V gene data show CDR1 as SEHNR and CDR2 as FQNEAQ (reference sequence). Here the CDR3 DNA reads TGTGCCAGCAGCTCCCGGGGAGACTCCTATGGCTACACCTTC. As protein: CASSSRGDSYGYTF.

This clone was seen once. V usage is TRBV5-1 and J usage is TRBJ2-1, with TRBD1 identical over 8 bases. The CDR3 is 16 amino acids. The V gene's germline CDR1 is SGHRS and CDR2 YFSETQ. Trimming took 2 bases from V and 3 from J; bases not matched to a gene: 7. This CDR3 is CASSFSGQGFYNEQFF. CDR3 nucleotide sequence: TGCGCCAGCAGCTTTTCCGGACAGGGCTTCTACAATGAGCAGTTCTTC. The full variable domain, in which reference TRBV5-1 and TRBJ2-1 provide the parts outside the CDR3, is KAGVTQTPRYLIKTRGQQVTLSCSPISGHRSVSWYQQTPGQGLQFLFEYFSETQRNKGNFPGRFSGRQFSNSRSEMNVSTLELGDSALYLCASSFSGQGFYNEQFFGPGTRLTVL.

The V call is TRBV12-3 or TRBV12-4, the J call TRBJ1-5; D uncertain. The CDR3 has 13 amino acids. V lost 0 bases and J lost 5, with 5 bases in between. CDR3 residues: CASSLAEYQPQHF. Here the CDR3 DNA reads TGTGCCAGCAGTTTAGCAGAGTATCAGCCCCAGCATTTT.

CDR3 sequence (DNA): TGTGCCAGCAGTGCTTTGGGAGTGGGACAGGCGTCCCACTACGAGCAGTACTTC. Translation: CASSALGVGQASHYEQYF. The chain combines TRBV6-1 with TRBJ2-7; TRBD1 agrees at 8 bases. Germline loops: CDR1 MNHNS, CDR2 SASEGT. The ends lost 4 bases at V and 3 bases at J; junction bases unmatched: 17. This CDR3 spans 18 amino acids.

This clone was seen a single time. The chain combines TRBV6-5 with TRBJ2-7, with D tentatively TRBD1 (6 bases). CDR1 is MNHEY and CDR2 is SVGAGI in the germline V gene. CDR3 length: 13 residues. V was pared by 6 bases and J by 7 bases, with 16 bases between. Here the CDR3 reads CASSLVRGREQYF. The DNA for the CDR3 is TGTGCCAGCAGCTTAGTCAGGGGTCGAGAGCAGTACTTC.

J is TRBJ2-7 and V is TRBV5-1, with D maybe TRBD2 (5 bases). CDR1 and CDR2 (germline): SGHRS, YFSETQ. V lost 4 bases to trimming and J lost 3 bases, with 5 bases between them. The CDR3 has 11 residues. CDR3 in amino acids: CASSRGYEQYF. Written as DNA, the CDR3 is TGCGCCAGCAGCCGGGGCTACGAGCAGTACTTC. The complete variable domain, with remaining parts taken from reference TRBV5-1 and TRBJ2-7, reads KAGVTQTPRYLIKTRGQQVTLSCSPISGHRSVSWYQQTPGQGLQFLFEYFSETQRNKGNFPGRFSGRQFSNSRSEMNVSTLELGDSALYLCASSRGYEQYFGPGTRLTVT.

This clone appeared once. In DNA form, the CDR3 reads TGCGCCAGCAGCCCCCGGGGGGGGGCGGACTATGGCTACACCTTC. It yields the protein CASSPRGGADYGYTF. J is TRBJ1-2 and V is TRBV5-1; a weak D match, TRBD1 (6 bases). Germline CDR1 is SGHRS and CDR2 is YFSETQ. CDR3 length: 15 amino acids. V shed 4 bases and J shed 3 bases, with 16 bases lying between them. The whole variable domain, filled in from reference TRBV5-1 and TRBJ1-2, reads KAGVTQTPRYLIKTRGQQVTLSCSPISGHRSVSWYQQTPGQGLQFLFEYFSETQRNKGNFPGRFSGRQFSNSRSEMNVSTLELGDSALYLCASSPRGGADYGYTFGSGTRLTVV.

CDR3 protein: CASSPSSDTQYF. CDR3 DNA sequence: TGTGCCAGCTCACCTTCCTCTGATACGCAGTATTTT. The chain links TRBV18 to TRBJ2-3; D gene ambiguous. CDR1 and CDR2 (germline): KGHSH, LQKENI. The CDR3 spans 12 residues. V was shortened by 3 bases and J by 6 bases, with 7 bases between the two germline ends.

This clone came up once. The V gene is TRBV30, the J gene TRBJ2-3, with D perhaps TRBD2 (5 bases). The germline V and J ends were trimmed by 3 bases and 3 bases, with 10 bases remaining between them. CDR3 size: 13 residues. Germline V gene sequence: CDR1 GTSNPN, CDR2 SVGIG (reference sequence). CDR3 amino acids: CAWRERGTDTQYF. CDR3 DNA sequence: TGTGCCTGGAGGGAGAGAGGGACAGATACGCAGTATTTT.

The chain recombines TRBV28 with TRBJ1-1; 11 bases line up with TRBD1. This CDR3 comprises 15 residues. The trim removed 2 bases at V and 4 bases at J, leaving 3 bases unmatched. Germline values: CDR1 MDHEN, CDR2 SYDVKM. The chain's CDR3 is CASSLPGQGVTEAFF. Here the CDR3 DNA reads TGTGCCAGCAGTTTACCGGGACAGGGGGTCACTGAAGCTTTCTTT.

The chain's CDR3 is CASSLGGGKNEKLFF. The CDR3 nucleotides read TGTGCCAGCAGCTTGGGGGGAGGGAAGAATGAAAAACTGTTTTTT. The V and J genes are TRBV5-4 and TRBJ1-4; the D is unclear. Germline values: CDR1 SGHNT, CDR2 YYREEE (reference sequence). Trimming took 0 bases from V and 5 from J, leaving 11 bases between them. The length of the CDR3 is 15 residues.

CDR3 bases: TGTGCCAGCAGCCAAGGGGTTGGGCAGGGCCGAGAGCAGTACTTC. It codes for CASSQGVGQGREQYF. The rearrangement uses TRBV3-1 (or the pseudogene TRBV3-2) and TRBJ2-7; weak D call: TRBD1 (5 bases). Germline assignment: CDR1 LGHDT and CDR2 YNNKEL (reference sequence). Trimming removed 1 base at V and 7 bases at J, with 17 bases between. The CDR3 has 15 amino acids.

The CDR3: CSVAVPGGVEQYF. In DNA form, the CDR3 reads TGCAGCGTTGCTGTCCCAGGGGGTGTCGAGCAGTACTTC. The chain employs TRBV29-1 and TRBJ2-7, with 7 bases identical to TRBD1. The J segment lost 6 bases and the V segment lost 4 bases, leaving 9 bases of the junction unmatched. This CDR3 is built from 13 residues. Germline V gene data show CDR1 as SQVTM and CDR2 as ANQGSEA.

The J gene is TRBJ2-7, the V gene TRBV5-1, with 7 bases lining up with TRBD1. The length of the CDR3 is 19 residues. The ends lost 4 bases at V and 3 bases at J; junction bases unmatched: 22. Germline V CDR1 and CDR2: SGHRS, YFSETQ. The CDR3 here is CASSLPGQADLRTNYEQYF. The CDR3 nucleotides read TGCGCCAGCAGCCTCCCCGGACAGGCCGATCTACGTACAAACTACGAGCAGTACTTC.

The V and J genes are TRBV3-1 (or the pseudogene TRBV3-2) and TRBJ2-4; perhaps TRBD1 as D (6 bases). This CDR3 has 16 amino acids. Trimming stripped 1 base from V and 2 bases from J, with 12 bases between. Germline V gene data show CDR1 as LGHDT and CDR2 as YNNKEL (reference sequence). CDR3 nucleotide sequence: TGTGCCAGCAGCCAAGGACAGGTAGCCCCCAAAAACATTCAGTACTTC. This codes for CASSQGQVAPKNIQYF.

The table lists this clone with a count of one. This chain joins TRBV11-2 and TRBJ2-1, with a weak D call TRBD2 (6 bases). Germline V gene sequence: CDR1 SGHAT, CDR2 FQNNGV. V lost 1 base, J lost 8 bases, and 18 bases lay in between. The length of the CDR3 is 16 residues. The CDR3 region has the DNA TGTGCCAGCAGCTTAGCCGGACTACCCCTGAGCGATGAGCAGTTCTTC. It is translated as CASSLAGLPLSDEQFF.